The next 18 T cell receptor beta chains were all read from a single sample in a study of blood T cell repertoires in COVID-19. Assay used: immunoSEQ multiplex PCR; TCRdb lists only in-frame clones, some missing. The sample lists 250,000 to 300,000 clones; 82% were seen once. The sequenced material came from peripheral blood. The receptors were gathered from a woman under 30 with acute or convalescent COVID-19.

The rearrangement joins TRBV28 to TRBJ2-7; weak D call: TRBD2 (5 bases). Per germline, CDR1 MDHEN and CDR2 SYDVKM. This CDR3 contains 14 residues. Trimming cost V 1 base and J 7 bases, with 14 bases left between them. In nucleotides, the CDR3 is TGTGCCAGCAGTTTATCTGGGGTTGGCGGGGAGCAGTACTTC. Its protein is CASSLSGVGGEQYF.

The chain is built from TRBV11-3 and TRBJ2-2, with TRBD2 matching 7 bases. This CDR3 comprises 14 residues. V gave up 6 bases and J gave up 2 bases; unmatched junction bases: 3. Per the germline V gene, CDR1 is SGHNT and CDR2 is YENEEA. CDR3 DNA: TGTGCCAGCAGACCTAGCGGAAACACCGGGGAGCTGTTTTTT. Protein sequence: CASRPSGNTGELFF.

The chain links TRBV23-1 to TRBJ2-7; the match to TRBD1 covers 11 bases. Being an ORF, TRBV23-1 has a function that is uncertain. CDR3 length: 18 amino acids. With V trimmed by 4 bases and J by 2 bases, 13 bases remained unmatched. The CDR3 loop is CASSPWTGGVNGPYEQYF. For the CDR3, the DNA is TGCGCCAGCAGTCCCTGGACAGGGGGCGTTAATGGGCCCTACGAGCAGTACTTC.

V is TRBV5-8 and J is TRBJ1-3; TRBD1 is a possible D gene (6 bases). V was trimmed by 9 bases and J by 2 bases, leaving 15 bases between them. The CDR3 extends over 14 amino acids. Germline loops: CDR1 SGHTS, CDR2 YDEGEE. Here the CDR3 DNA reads TGTGCCACCCACTTCGGACAGCCTGGAAACACCATATATTTT. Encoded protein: CATHFGQPGNTIYF.

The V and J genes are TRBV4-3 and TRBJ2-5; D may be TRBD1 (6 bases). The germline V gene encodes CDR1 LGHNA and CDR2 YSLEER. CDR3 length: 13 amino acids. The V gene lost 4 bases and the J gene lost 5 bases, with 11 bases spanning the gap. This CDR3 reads CASSRERGETQYF. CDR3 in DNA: TGCGCCAGCAGCCGGGAGAGGGGGGAGACCCAGTACTTC.

CDR3 in amino acids: CASSPVPVETQYF. In nucleotides, the CDR3 is TGTGCCAGCTCACCAGTACCAGTAGAGACCCAGTACTTC. This sequence joins TRBV18 and TRBJ2-5, with D uncertain. CDR3 length equals 13 residues. V lost 2 bases to trimming and J lost 4 bases, with 8 bases between them. Germline CDR1 KGHSH, CDR2 LQKENI.

CDR3 region: CAISDSGTGDEKLFF. Here the CDR3 DNA reads TGTGCCATCAGTGACTCCGGGACAGGGGATGAAAAACTGTTTTTT. The chain recombines TRBV10-3 with TRBJ1-4; 10 bases match TRBD1. The germline gives CDR1 ENHRY, CDR2 SYGVKD. The junction had 4 bases not matched to a gene; V was cut back by 3 bases and J by 6 bases. The CDR3 is 15 residues long.

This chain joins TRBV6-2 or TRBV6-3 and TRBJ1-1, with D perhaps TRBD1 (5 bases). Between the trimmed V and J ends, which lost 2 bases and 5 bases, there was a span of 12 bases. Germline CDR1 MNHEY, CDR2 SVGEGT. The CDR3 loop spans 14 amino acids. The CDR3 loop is CASSYRQGWTEAFF. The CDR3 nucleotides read TGTGCCAGCAGTTACCGCCAGGGTTGGACTGAAGCTTTCTTT.

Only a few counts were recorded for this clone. The chain's CDR3 is CAWRRGLAGPKINNEQFF. Here the CDR3 DNA reads TGTGCCTGGCGCCGGGGACTAGCGGGACCAAAGATCAACAATGAGCAGTTCTTC. This chain connects TRBV30 to TRBJ2-1; 13 bases agree with TRBD2. With 5 bases clipped from V and 5 bases from J, the junction kept 15 bases outside the gene matches. The V gene's germline CDR1 is GTSNPN and CDR2 SVGIG (reference sequence). This CDR3 contains 18 residues.

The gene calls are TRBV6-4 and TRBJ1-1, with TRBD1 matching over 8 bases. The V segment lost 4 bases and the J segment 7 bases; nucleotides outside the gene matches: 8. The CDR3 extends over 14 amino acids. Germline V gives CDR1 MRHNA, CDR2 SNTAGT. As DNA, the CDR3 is TGTGCCAGCAGTGCAGACAGGGGCATGGGTGAAGCTTTCTTT. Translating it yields CASSADRGMGEAFF.

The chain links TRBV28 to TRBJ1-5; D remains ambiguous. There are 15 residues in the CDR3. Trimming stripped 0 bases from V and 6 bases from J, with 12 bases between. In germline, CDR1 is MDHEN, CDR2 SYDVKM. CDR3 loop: CASSLWQALGQPQHF. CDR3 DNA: TGTGCCAGCAGTTTATGGCAGGCCCTCGGTCAGCCCCAGCATTTT.

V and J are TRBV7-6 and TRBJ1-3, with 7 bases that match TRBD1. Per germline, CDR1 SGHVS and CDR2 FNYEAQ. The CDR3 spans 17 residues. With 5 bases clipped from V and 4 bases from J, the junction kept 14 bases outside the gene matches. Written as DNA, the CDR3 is TGTGCCAGCAGCCACTCGGGCAGCAGGGGGTTAGGAAACACCATATATTTT. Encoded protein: CASSHSGSRGLGNTIYF.

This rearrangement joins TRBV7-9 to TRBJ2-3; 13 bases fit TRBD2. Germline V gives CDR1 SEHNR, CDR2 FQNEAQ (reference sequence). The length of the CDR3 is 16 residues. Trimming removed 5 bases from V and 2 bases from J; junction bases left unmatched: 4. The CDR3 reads CASSAGLAGSTDTQYF. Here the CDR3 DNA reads TGTGCCAGCAGCGCGGGACTAGCGGGATCCACAGATACGCAGTATTTT. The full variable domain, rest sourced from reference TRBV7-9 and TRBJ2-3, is DTGVSQNPRHKITKRGQNVTFRCDPISEHNRLYWYRQTLGQGPEFLTYFQNEAQLEKSRLLSDRFSAERPKGSFSTLEIQRTEQGDSAMYLCASSAGLAGSTDTQYFGPGTRLTVL.

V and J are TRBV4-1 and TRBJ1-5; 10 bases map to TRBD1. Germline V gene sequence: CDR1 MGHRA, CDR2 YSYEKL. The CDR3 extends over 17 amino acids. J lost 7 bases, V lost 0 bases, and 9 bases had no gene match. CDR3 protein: CASSQEITGTGVQPQHF. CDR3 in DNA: TGCGCCAGCAGCCAAGAAATCACCGGGACAGGGGTACAGCCCCAGCATTTT.

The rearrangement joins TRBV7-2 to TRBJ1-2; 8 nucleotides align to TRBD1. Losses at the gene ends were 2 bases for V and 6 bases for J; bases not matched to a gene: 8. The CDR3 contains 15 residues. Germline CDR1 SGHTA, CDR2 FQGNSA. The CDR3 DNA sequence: TGTGCCAGCAGCTTAATCGACAGGGGTAGGGATGGCTACACCTTC. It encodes CASSLIDRGRDGYTF.

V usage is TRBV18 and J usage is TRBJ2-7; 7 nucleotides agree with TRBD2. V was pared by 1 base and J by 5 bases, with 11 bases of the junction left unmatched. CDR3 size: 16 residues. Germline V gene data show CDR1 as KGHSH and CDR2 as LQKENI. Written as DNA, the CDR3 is TGTGCCAGCTCACCACAGGGGTCCCCGGGGGGAGACGAGCAGTACTTC. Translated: CASSPQGSPGGDEQYF.

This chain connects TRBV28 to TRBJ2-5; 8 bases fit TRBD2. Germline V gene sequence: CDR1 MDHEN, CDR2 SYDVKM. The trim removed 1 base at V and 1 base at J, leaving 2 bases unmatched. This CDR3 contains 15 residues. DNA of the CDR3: TGTGCCAGCAGTTTATCGAGCGGGGGCCAAGAGACCCAGTACTTC. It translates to CASSLSSGGQETQYF.

CDR3 sequence: CSVVWLAGGHRPPDTQYF. The DNA for the CDR3 is TGCAGCGTTGTGTGGCTAGCGGGAGGTCACCGCCCTCCAGATACGCAGTATTTT. The chain combines TRBV29-1 with TRBJ2-3; 11 nucleotides line up with TRBD2. Germline CDR1 SQVTM, CDR2 ANQGSEA. The CDR3 is 18 amino acids. V lost 4 bases to trimming and J lost 4 bases; unmatched junction nucleotides: 16.